This record concerns one T cell receptor (beta chain) sequence. Produced via immunoSEQ multiplex PCR; TCRdb's table is partial and in-frame only. Seen here are approximately 79,000 clones, 90% to 95% observed once, and the top ten hold around 0.4%. These data belong to a study of technical replicates of blood from a handful of donors. CDR1 is SGHTS and CDR2 is YDEGEE in the germline V gene. CDR3 length: 14 residues. V lost 2 bases and J 3 bases, leaving 9 bases between the germline ends. V is TRBV5-8 and J is TRBJ2-1; D is perhaps TRBD2 (5 bases). The source material was T cells isolated from PBMCs. The origin of this receptor is a human donor in good health. The CDR3 loop reads CASSFAGGYNEQFF. CDR3 coding DNA: TGTGCCAGCAGCTTTGCGGGTGGCTACAATGAGCAGTTCTTC.